This is a list of T cell receptor beta chains from one sample in a study of T-cell reconstitution after alpha-beta-depleted transplantation in children. TCRdb fed the PCR reads into MiXCR, producing one record per CDR3 protein. In the table there are 120,000 or so distinct CDR3 sequences, under 30% of which are singletons. This sample comprised PBMCs, mostly from graft donor cells, obtained 180 days after TCRalphabeta/CD19-depleted stem cell transplant. Every receptor here comes from a male patient between 2 and 15 years old who had a stem cell transplant for chronic granulomatous disease, so the T cells may come from the graft donor. The CDR3 runs from the conserved cysteine through the conserved F or W. Each record gives: V gene, J gene, clone size, D gene, CDR3 DNA, CDR3 protein. The D gene is left open where the match is weak. Size is stated for part of the rows, as once, few or many counts, or as a class when the clone is expanded.

>TRBV12-5|TRBJ1-1|few|TRBD1
TGTGCTAGTGGCTGGGGACAGGGACTCTCTGAAGCTTTCTTT
CASGWGQGLSEAFF
>TRBV20-1|TRBJ2-1|-|TRBD2
TGCAGTGCTAAACTAGCGGGGGCGAGGAATGAGCAGTTCTTC
CSAKLAGARNEQFF
>TRBV5-5|TRBJ2-7|-|-
TGTGCCAGCAGACAGGGATTGGACCTAACCTACGAGCAGTACTTC
CASRQGLDLTYEQYF
>TRBV12-3/TRBV12-4|TRBJ2-7|-|TRBD2
TGTGCCAGCGTCTCAGCGGGATCCTACGAGCAGTACTTC
CASVSAGSYEQYF
>TRBV30|TRBJ1-5|-|-
TGTGCCGGGACCTGGTCAGGGTCGGGGCCCCAGCATTTT
CAGTWSGSGPQHF
>TRBV5-5|TRBJ1-6|many|-
TGTGCCAGCAGCCTGGGGCCCCCTGGGCATAATTCACCCCTCCACTTT
CASSLGPPGHNSPLHF
>TRBV24-1|TRBJ2-1|-|-
TGTGCCACCAGTGATTTTAATCGAGCCGTGGATGAGCAGTTCTTC
CATSDFNRAVDEQFF
>TRBV9|TRBJ2-1|-|TRBD2
TGTGCCAGCAGCGTAGGGCTAGCGGGAGGGCCCGACAATGAGCAGTTCTTC
CASSVGLAGGPDNEQFF
>TRBV27|TRBJ2-7|-|TRBD1
TGTGCCAGCAGTTTAGATGGCACAGGGGGACTCCAGCAGTACTTC
CASSLDGTGGLQQYF
>TRBV29-1|TRBJ2-7|-|-
TGCAGCGTTGCGGGCAGCTACGAGCAGTACTTC
CSVAGSYEQYF
>TRBV27|TRBJ2-1|many|TRBD2
TGTGCCAGCAGTCCTCGGGTAGCGGGAGGGCTAGGGGATGAGCAGTTCTTC
CASSPRVAGGLGDEQFF
>TRBV5-1|TRBJ2-2|few|-
TGCGCCAGCAGCTTGGTTATCAGGGTTGACACCGGGGAGCTGTTTTTT
CASSLVIRVDTGELFF
>TRBV7-9|TRBJ2-2|-|-
TGTGCCAGCAGTATTAACAGAAACCAGCTGTTTTTT
CASSINRNQLFF
>TRBV28|TRBJ2-1|few|-
TGTGCCAGCAGGATCACAGGGAATGAGCAGTTCTTC
CASRITGNEQFF
>TRBV20-1|TRBJ2-7|few|TRBD1
TGCAGTGCTAGTTCTGACAGGGGCTACGAGCAGTACTTC
CSASSDRGYEQYF
>TRBV10-3|TRBJ2-5|few|-
TGTGCCATCAGTGAGCCCGGACAGCCAGTACAAGAGACCCAGTACTTC
CAISEPGQPVQETQYF
>TRBV20-1|TRBJ2-1|-|TRBD2
TGCAGTGCGCCGACCGGGGGGGGGCGGTACAATGAGCAGTTCTTC
CSAPTGGGRYNEQFF
>TRBV6-5|TRBJ2-1|many|TRBD2
TGTGCCAGCAATCCAGCGGGGGGGAGGGGTGAGCAGTTCTTC
CASNPAGGRGEQFF
>TRBV4-2|TRBJ1-3|few|-
TGTGCCAGCAGCCAAGTCGGCGACGTGTCTGGAAACACCATATATTTT
CASSQVGDVSGNTIYF